This T cell receptor (beta chain) was profiled in a study of blood T cells in healthy people across ages. Study as a whole: T cells yielded about one barcoded beta molecule per two cells through template switching. The study's findings and limits: Percentage of naive T cells showed a strong correlation with TCR beta diversity.

The junction had 4 bases not matched to a gene; V was cut back by 5 bases and J by 6 bases. CDR1 SGHTA and CDR2 FQGNSA come from the germline V gene. The CDR3 is 13 residues long. A sample-barcoded 5' primer and a J-beta primer mix were used in a second PCR of roughly 7 to 11 cycles. Each cDNA molecule was tagged by a template-switch adaptor that had 12 random nucleotides. A single record per CDR3 protein comes from TCRdb applying MiXCR to the 5' RACE reads. Here the sample spans some 900,000 distinct CDR3 sequences, under 30% being singletons. Total RNA amounts of at least 5 micrograms were extracted per sample. This clonotype was observed many times. Its antigen is still unknown.

The receptor was isolated from an elderly woman in good health. The chain carries TRBV7-2 and TRBJ2-7, with 10 bases aligning to TRBD1. The sample consisted of blood. CDR3 loop: CASSAWTGGEQYF. CDR3 DNA: TGTGCCAGCAGCGCCTGGACAGGGGGCGAGCAGTACTTC.